Below, 24 T cell receptor beta chains from the same sample are listed, as sequenced in a study of CXCR3-negative and CXCR3-positive naive CD8 T cells. Study-level results: Relative to CXCR3-negative naive cells, CXCR3-positive naive cells had more hydrophobic TRB CDR3s.

In preparing the TRB cDNA libraries, 5' RACE with UMI labels was used. TCRdb processed the 5' RACE reads again and assigns one entry to each CDR3 protein, with no DNA. Seen in this sample are about 94,000 distinct CDR3 sequences; the ten most common clones hold over 0.4%. Their antigens are not known. What was sequenced was naive CXCR3+ CD8+ T cells from blood. Indicated subset: CD45RO-CCR7+CD27+CD95- naive CD8+ T cells expressing CXCR3 (TNR3+). The receptors were gathered from a human donor in good health. Some clones in this sample may be carry-over from other donors' samples.

The chain has TRBV4-1 and TRBJ2-5; TCRdb outputs TRBD2, but without DNA this stays unchecked. The CDR3 covers 14 residues. Germline CDR1 and CDR2: MGHRA and YSYEKL. Here the CDR3 reads CASRGGGAYETQYF.

The chain is built from TRBV29-1 and TRBJ2-7; TCRdb reports TRBD2, a call that lacks DNA to check it against. The length of the CDR3 is 13 residues. Germline values: CDR1 SQVTM, CDR2 ANQGSEA. The CDR3 reads CSVESYEGYEQYF.

The chain links TRBV7-9 to TRBJ2-7; TCRdb names TRBD1, which stays unverified in the absence of DNA. The CDR3 extends over 17 amino acids. In germline, CDR1 is SEHNR, CDR2 FQNEAQ (reference sequence). The CDR3: CASSLGYSRDRAYEQYF.

The rearrangement links TRBV29-1 to TRBJ2-5; TCRdb selects TRBD2, and the lack of DNA leaves this call unchecked. CDR1 is SQVTM, CDR2 ANQGSEA, per germline. The CDR3 contains 12 residues. The CDR3 sequence is CSALAGGETQYF.

The genes are TRBV29-1 and TRBJ1-2. This CDR3 has 13 amino acids. Per the germline V gene, CDR1 is SQVTM and CDR2 is ANQGSEA. The CDR3: CSVLGRVGYGYTF.

The chain links TRBV9 to TRBJ2-1. Germline V gene data show CDR1 as SGDLS and CDR2 as YYNGEE. The CDR3 covers 12 residues. The chain's CDR3 is CASSVDNGEQFF.

This chain joins TRBV28 and TRBJ2-1; TCRdb's D call, TRBD2, is unchecked because there is no DNA. This CDR3 is built from 14 residues. The germline V gene encodes CDR1 MDHEN and CDR2 SYDVKM. CDR3 sequence: CASSSGLAGHEQFF.

The V gene is TRBV4-1, the J gene TRBJ2-5; TCRdb reports TRBD2, a call that lacks DNA to check it against. Germline V gene data show CDR1 as MGHRA and CDR2 as YSYEKL. The CDR3 extends over 19 amino acids. Here the CDR3 reads CASSQDQSSLLAGAETQYF.

This chain uses TRBV28 with TRBJ2-5; absent DNA, TCRdb's TRBD1 call cannot be checked. There are 14 residues in the CDR3. Germline assignment: CDR1 MDHEN and CDR2 SYDVKM. CDR3 amino acids: CASSPRDDQETQYF.

V gene TRBV29-1 combines with J gene TRBJ2-2. Germline values: CDR1 SQVTM, CDR2 ANQGSEA. CDR3 length: 14 amino acids. Here the CDR3 reads CSVENDLNTGELFF.

The V call is TRBV6-5, the J call TRBJ1-1. This CDR3 is 13 amino acids long. Germline CDR1 MNHEY, CDR2 SVGAGI. Here the CDR3 reads CASSMGMNTEAFF.

This chain connects TRBV7-6 to TRBJ2-7. The CDR3 consists of 12 residues. In germline, CDR1 is SGHVS, CDR2 FNYEAQ. CDR3 amino acids: CASSPNGYEQYF.

The V gene is TRBV19, the J gene TRBJ1-1; the TCRdb D gene call, TRBD1, has no DNA to confirm it. The V gene's germline CDR1 is LNHDA and CDR2 SQIVND (reference sequence). This CDR3 region has 15 residues. The CDR3 reads CASSFYSGTRTEAFF.

The chain employs TRBV5-1 and TRBJ2-7; TCRdb's D gene call, TRBD2, goes unchecked for lack of DNA. This CDR3 spans 15 amino acids. Germline CDR1 and CDR2: SGHRS and YFSETQ. CDR3 protein: CASSLEEGGPYEQYF.

The chain recombines TRBV7-2 with TRBJ2-7; the D call from TCRdb, TRBD1, cannot be confirmed without DNA. This CDR3 comprises 13 residues. Germline CDR1 and CDR2: SGHTA and FQGNSA. The chain's CDR3 is CASSPGSVHEQYF.

The chain uses TRBV4-3 and TRBJ2-2; absent DNA, TCRdb's TRBD2 call cannot be checked. The germline CDR1 and CDR2 sequences are LGHNA and YSLEER. The CDR3 totals 16 residues. The CDR3 loop reads CASSLRGLQGTGELFF.

The chain uses TRBV10-3 and TRBJ2-2. CDR3 length: 12 residues. From germline, CDR1 is ENHRY and CDR2 SYGVKD. The CDR3 loop is CAISMGTGELFF.

The V and J genes are TRBV4-1 and TRBJ2-1; TCRdb indicates TRBD2, and absent DNA this call remains unverified. The V gene's germline CDR1 is MGHRA and CDR2 YSYEKL. The length of the CDR3 is 17 residues. CDR3 amino acids: CASSQEWTSGMNNEQFF.

The V and J genes are TRBV5-4 and TRBJ2-2; without DNA, the TCRdb call of TRBD2 cannot be checked. Germline CDR1 is SGHNT and CDR2 is YYREEE (reference sequence). This CDR3 region has 16 residues. This CDR3 is CASSQMTSGYTGELFF.

The V gene is TRBV5-1, the J gene TRBJ2-1; TCRdb's assignment of TRBD1 cannot be checked, as there is no DNA. The CDR3 covers 16 residues. Per the germline V gene, CDR1 is SGHRS and CDR2 is YFSETQ. CDR3 loop: CASSLSLDRVYNEQFF.

The chain recombines TRBV2 with TRBJ1-5; TCRdb indicates TRBD1, and absent DNA this call remains unverified. CDR3 length equals 16 residues. Germline V gene lookup returns CDR1 SNHLY and CDR2 FYNNEI. The CDR3 spells CASSPPWTEYYQPQHF.

The chain uses TRBV18 and TRBJ2-7; TCRdb lists TRBD2, though no DNA is available to test this call. CDR3 size: 16 residues. Germline V lookup: CDR1 KGHSH, CDR2 LQKENI. CDR3 amino acids: CASSPPLAGSSYEQYF.

The genes are TRBV9 and TRBJ2-1. Per germline, CDR1 SGDLS and CDR2 YYNGEE. The CDR3 spans 14 residues. The CDR3 loop reads CASSVDGNPNEQFF. The entire variable domain, with the rest obtained from reference TRBV9 and TRBJ2-1, is as follows: DSGVTQTPKHLITATGQRVTLRCSPRSGDLSVYWYQQSLDQGLQFLIQYYNGEERAKGNILERFSAQQFPDLHSELNLSSLELGDSALYFCASSVDGNPNEQFFGPGTRLTVL.

The chain combines TRBV27 with TRBJ1-2; TCRdb names TRBD1, which stays unverified in the absence of DNA. CDR1 MNHEY and CDR2 SMNVEV come from the germline V gene (reference sequence). The CDR3 consists of 16 residues. The CDR3 is CASSFKGQGSLHGYTF.